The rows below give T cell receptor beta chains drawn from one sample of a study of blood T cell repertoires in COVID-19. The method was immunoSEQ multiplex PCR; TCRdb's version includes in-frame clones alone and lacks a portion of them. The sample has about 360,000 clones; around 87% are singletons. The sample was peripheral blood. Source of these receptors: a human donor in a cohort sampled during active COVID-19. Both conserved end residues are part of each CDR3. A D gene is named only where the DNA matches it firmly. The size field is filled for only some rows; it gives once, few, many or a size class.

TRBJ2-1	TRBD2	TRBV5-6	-	CASRKRGLAVGEQFF	TGTGCCAGCAGAAAAAGGGGACTAGCAGTGGGTGAGCAGTTCTTC
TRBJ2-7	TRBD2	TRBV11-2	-	CASSFPSLGGSEQYF	TGTGCCAGCAGCTTCCCATCCCTGGGGGGGAGTGAGCAGTACTTC
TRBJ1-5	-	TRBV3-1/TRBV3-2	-	CASSQGQQINQPQHF	TGTGCCAGCAGCCAGGGGCAGCAAATAAATCAGCCCCAGCATTTT
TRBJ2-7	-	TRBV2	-	CASSGAGASEQYF	TGTGCCAGCAGTGGGGCGGGGGCGTCCGAGCAGTACTTC
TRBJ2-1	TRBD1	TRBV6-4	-	CASSEQGAYNEQFF	TGTGCCAGCAGTGAGCAGGGGGCCTACAATGAGCAGTTCTTC
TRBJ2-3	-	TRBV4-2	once	CASSQDAFRPSGRFTDTQYF	TGTGCCAGCAGCCAAGATGCCTTCAGGCCAAGCGGCCGTTTCACAGATACGCAGTATTTT
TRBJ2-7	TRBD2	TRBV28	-	CASYSGRALDEQYF	TGTGCCAGTTACAGCGGGAGGGCCCTCGACGAGCAGTACTTC
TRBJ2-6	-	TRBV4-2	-	CASSQDSGWDGANVLTF	TGTGCCAGCAGCCAAGATTCGGGATGGGATGGGGCCAACGTCCTGACTTTC
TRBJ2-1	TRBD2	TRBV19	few	CASSPTPTRPTSGGTSYNEQFF	TGTGCCAGTAGTCCGACCCCCACAAGACCGACTAGCGGGGGGACATCCTACAATGAGCAGTTCTTC
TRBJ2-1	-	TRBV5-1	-	CASSLEWSDYNEQFF	TGCGCCAGCAGCTTGGAATGGTCAGACTACAATGAGCAGTTCTTC
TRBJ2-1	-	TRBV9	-	CASSGGSGDPSYNEQFF	TGTGCCAGCAGCGGAGGATCAGGGGACCCCTCCTACAATGAGCAGTTCTTC
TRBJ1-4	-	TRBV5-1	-	CASSLVSGATNEKLFF	TGCGCCAGCAGCTTGGTCTCGGGGGCAACTAATGAAAAACTGTTTTTT
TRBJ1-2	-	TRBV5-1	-	CASSPDINYGYTF	TGCGCCAGCAGCCCGGACATTAACTATGGCTACACCTTC
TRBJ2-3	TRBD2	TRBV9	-	CASSVVAGGTDTQYF	TGTGCCAGCAGCGTAGTGGCGGGGGGCACAGATACGCAGTATTTT
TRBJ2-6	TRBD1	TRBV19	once	CASSTGTGGTGANVLTF	TGTGCCAGTAGTACCGGGACAGGGGGCACTGGGGCCAACGTCCTGACTTTC
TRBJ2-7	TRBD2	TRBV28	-	CASSPIAGSISYEQYF	TGTGCCAGCAGTCCGATAGCGGGAAGCATCTCCTACGAGCAGTACTTC
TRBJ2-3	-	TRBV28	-	CASRDPGLRDTQYF	TGTGCCAGCAGGGATCCGGGACTCCGGGATACGCAGTATTTT
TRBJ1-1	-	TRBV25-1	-	CASRPTTGEGTEAFF	TGTGCCAGCAGGCCCACGACCGGCGAGGGCACTGAAGCTTTCTTT
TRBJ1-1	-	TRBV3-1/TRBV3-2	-	CASSQVPQGDTEAFF	TGTGCCAGCAGCCAAGTCCCACAGGGTGACACTGAAGCTTTCTTT
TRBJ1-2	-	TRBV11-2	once	CASSPEVPGANYGYTF	TGTGCCAGCAGCCCCGAAGTCCCAGGGGCTAACTATGGCTACACCTTC
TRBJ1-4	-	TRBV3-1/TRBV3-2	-	CASSQGAVFEKLFF	TGTGCCAGCAGCCAAGGGGCAGTATTTGAAAAACTGTTTTTT
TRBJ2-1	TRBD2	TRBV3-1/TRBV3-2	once	CASSLVGGLAGNEQFF	TGTGCCAGCAGCCTAGTTGGGGGACTAGCAGGGAATGAGCAGTTCTTC
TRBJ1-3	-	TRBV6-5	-	CASIPSRRGNTIYF	TGTGCCAGCATTCCGTCCCGGAGGGGAAACACCATATATTTT
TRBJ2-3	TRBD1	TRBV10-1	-	CANLGQGSTDTQYF	TGCGCCAACTTAGGACAGGGCAGCACAGATACGCAGTATTTT
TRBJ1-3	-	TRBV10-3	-	CAISAGSGNTIYF	TGTGCCATCAGCGCGGGATCTGGAAACACCATATATTTT
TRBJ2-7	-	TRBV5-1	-	CASSSLGSETEQYF	TGCGCCAGCAGCTCGTTGGGTAGCGAGACCGAGCAGTACTTC
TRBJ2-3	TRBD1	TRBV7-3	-	CASRIGTGLTDTQYF	TGTGCCAGCAGAATAGGGACAGGACTTACAGATACGCAGTATTTT
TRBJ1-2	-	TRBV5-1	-	CASSTLTTGRDGYTF	TGCGCCAGCAGCACCCTGACAACAGGGAGGGATGGCTACACCTTC
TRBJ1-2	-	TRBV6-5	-	CASSPRRGWGGYTF	TGTGCCAGCAGTCCCCGTAGGGGCTGGGGCGGCTACACCTTC
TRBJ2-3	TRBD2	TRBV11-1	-	CASRFGGADTQYF	TGTGCCAGCAGGTTCGGGGGGGCCGATACGCAGTATTTT
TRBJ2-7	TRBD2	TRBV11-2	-	CASSPGTSGNHEQYF	TGTGCCAGCAGCCCCGGGACTAGCGGGAACCACGAGCAGTACTTC
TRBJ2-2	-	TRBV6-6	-	CASSTGRDANTGELFF	TGTGCCAGCAGTACGGGGCGGGACGCGAACACCGGGGAGCTGTTTTTT
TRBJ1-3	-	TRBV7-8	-	CASSLFRGSGNTIYF	TGTGCCAGCAGCTTATTCCGGGGCTCTGGAAACACCATATATTTT
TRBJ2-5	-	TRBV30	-	CAWLTKDRQYQETQYF	TGTGCCTGGTTAACCAAGGACAGACAGTACCAAGAGACCCAGTACTTC
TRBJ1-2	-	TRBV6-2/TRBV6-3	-	CASSYPTSGNLDYGYTF	TGTGCCAGCAGTTATCCCACCTCGGGTAATCTGGACTATGGCTACACCTTC
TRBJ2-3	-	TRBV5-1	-	CASSREYGDTQYF	TGCGCCAGCAGCCGAGAGTACGGGGATACGCAGTATTTT
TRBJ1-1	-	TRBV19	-	CASSIEGPINTEAFF	TGTGCCAGTAGTATAGAGGGCCCCATAAACACTGAAGCTTTCTTT
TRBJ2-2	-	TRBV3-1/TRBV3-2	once	CASSQGGPNTGELFF	TGTGCCAGCAGCCAAGGCGGTCCCAACACCGGGGAGCTGTTTTTT
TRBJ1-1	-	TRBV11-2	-	CASSLSRGNMNTEAFF	TGTGCCAGCAGCTTGAGCCGGGGGAACATGAACACTGAAGCTTTCTTT
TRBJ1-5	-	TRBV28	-	CASSRGGIQPQHF	TGTGCCAGCAGCCGGGGGGGGATTCAGCCCCAGCATTTT